The 3 T cell receptor beta chains given below trace back to one sample, sequenced in a study of blood T cell repertoires in COVID-19. Libraries were prepared by immunoSEQ multiplex PCR; TCRdb keeps only in-frame clonotypes and omits some of them. The sample lists 45,000 to 65,000 clones, around 80% occurring once. Sequenced input: peripheral blood. The receptors derive from a man in his 60s with acute or convalescent COVID-19.

The chain links TRBV27 to TRBJ2-1; D perhaps matches TRBD2 (5 bases). In germline, CDR1 is MNHEY, CDR2 SMNVEV (reference sequence). This CDR3 spans 11 amino acids. V was trimmed by 11 bases and J by 8 bases, leaving 13 bases between them. In DNA form, the CDR3 reads TGTGCCGGCCGGACTCTCTATGAGCAGTTCTTC. It specifies CAGRTLYEQFF.

The DNA for the CDR3 is TGTGCCAGCAGGGGGGAGGGGCCCATTCCCTACGAGCAGTACTTC. It encodes CASRGEGPIPYEQYF. The chain is built from TRBV7-9 and TRBJ2-7, with 7 bases aligning to TRBD2. This CDR3 is built from 15 residues. J was trimmed by 2 bases and V by 6 bases; bases with no gene match: 10. In germline, CDR1 is SEHNR, CDR2 FQNEAQ (reference sequence). The entire variable domain, with the rest obtained from reference TRBV7-9 and TRBJ2-7, is as follows: DTGVSQNPRHKITKRGQNVTFRCDPISEHNRLYWYRQTLGQGPEFLTYFQNEAQLEKSRLLSDRFSAERPKGSFSTLEIQRTEQGDSAMYLCASRGEGPIPYEQYFGPGTRLTVT.

This clone has only a few counts. Other DNA sequences in the same sample also yield this CDR3. The chain carries TRBV7-9 and TRBJ1-2; 7 nucleotides match TRBD1. CDR1 and CDR2 (germline): SEHNR, FQNEAQ (reference sequence). The CDR3 sequence is 13 residues long. V gave up 5 bases and J gave up 5 bases; unmatched junction bases: 5. The CDR3 here is CASSRDSNYGYTF. As DNA, the CDR3 is TGTGCCAGCAGCCGGGACAGTAATTATGGCTACACCTTC.